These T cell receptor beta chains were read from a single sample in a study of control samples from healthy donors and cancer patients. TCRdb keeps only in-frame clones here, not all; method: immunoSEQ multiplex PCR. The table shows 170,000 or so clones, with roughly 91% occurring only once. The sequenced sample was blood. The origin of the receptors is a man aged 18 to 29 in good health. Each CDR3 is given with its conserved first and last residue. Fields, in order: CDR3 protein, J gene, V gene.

cdr3_aa: CASSWGHGSPNEQFF; j_call: TRBJ2-1; v_call: TRBV5-1
cdr3_aa: CASSLTLGTAEAFF; j_call: TRBJ1-1; v_call: TRBV5-1
cdr3_aa: CASSVSGRSRDTQYF; j_call: TRBJ2-3; v_call: TRBV25-1
cdr3_aa: CASSVADSFDQPQHF; j_call: TRBJ1-5; v_call: TRBV9
cdr3_aa: CASSEGNQPQHF; j_call: TRBJ1-5; v_call: TRBV6-1
cdr3_aa: CARDREGTGELFF; j_call: TRBJ2-2; v_call: TRBV21-1
cdr3_aa: CASSLVFGGNYGYTF; j_call: TRBJ1-2; v_call: TRBV28
cdr3_aa: CASSLNPKDEQYF; j_call: TRBJ2-7; v_call: TRBV27
cdr3_aa: CASSSLPGETQYF; j_call: TRBJ2-5; v_call: TRBV7-9
cdr3_aa: CASSLSLNYGYTF; j_call: TRBJ1-2; v_call: TRBV27
cdr3_aa: CASNGQGAPNEKLFF; j_call: TRBJ1-4; v_call: TRBV5-1
cdr3_aa: CASSLRGGITDTQYF; j_call: TRBJ2-3; v_call: TRBV7-2
cdr3_aa: CASSVATSPTTDTQYF; j_call: TRBJ2-3; v_call: TRBV9
cdr3_aa: CASSIDLAGYSNQPQHF; j_call: TRBJ1-5; v_call: TRBV19
cdr3_aa: CASSFGGTDTQYF; j_call: TRBJ2-3; v_call: TRBV5-1
cdr3_aa: CASSLVRGQGDTEAFF; j_call: TRBJ1-1; v_call: TRBV11-2
cdr3_aa: CASSFLAGRYNEQFF; j_call: TRBJ2-1; v_call: TRBV5-6
cdr3_aa: CASSIRTEDTGELFF; j_call: TRBJ2-2; v_call: TRBV19
cdr3_aa: CASSTQGAQEQFF; j_call: TRBJ2-1; v_call: TRBV5-1
cdr3_aa: CASRSGGQNTGELFF; j_call: TRBJ2-2; v_call: TRBV6-5
cdr3_aa: CASSQVSTSGGTYEQYF; j_call: TRBJ2-7; v_call: TRBV4-2
cdr3_aa: CASSSDSLSGEQYF; j_call: TRBJ2-7; v_call: TRBV7-3
cdr3_aa: CASTLIAEETQYF; j_call: TRBJ2-5; v_call: TRBV6-6
cdr3_aa: CAISDRGAPLGAKPDTQYF; j_call: TRBJ2-3; v_call: TRBV10-3
cdr3_aa: CAISDRLNEQFF; j_call: TRBJ2-1; v_call: TRBV10-3